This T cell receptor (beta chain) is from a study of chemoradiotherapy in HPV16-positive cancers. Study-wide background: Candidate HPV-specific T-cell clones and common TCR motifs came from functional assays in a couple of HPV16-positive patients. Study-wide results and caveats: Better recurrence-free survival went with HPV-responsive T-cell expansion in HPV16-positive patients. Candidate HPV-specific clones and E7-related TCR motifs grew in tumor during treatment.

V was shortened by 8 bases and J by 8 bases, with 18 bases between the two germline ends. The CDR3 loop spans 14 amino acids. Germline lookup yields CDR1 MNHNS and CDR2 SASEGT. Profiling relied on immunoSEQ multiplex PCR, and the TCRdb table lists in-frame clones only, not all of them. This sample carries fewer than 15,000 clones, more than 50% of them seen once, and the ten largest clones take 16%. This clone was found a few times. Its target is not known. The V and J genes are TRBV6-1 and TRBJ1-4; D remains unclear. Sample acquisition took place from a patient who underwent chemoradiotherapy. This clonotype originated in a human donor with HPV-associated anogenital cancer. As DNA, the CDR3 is TGTGCCAGCTCCGGCGAAAGACTTTGGGAAAAACTGTTTTTT. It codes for CASSGERLWEKLFF.